This TCR beta chain was sequenced in a study of T cell responses to AZD1222 COVID-19 vaccine (dated by TCRdb to about 2021). In terms of the full investigation: AZD1222 recipients whose second dose came at about 4 weeks and those whose second dose came at about 12 weeks were combined into one group, since spike-specific TCR depth and breadth did not differ between the two schedules. TCR sequencing was performed for about 240 trial participants, of whom around 210 were given two doses of AZD1222 and around 25 were given two doses of MenACWY control vaccine. Enrollment into the trials was organized by age into subgroups of 18-55, 56-69 and 70-plus years, and those subgroups contained roughly 140, 27 and 60 TCR-sequenced participants, respectively. Study-level results and caveats: After two AZD1222 doses, both the breadth and the depth of spike-specific TCRs were significantly higher than at day 0 and than in MenACWY recipients. Participants were mostly white British, with more females than males. The authors suggested clonal diversity may have been underestimated. Only six AZD1222 recipients were SARS-CoV-2 seropositive at baseline, limiting conclusions about previously exposed vaccinees. In the small 56-69-year group, the increase in depth fell short of significance, most likely because of low power. Reportedly, almost half of the unique spike-specific TCRs recognized epitopes lying outside the regions that are mutated in the B.1.351 and B.1.1.7 variants. The vaccine-associated CD4 TCRs covered the entire spike protein, and the dominant responses fell in regions 160-218 and 743-854. Because no samples from the day 14 peak response were available, repertoires could be characterized only after the peak T cell response.

Read against the paper, the sample's time point label means: baseline before first vaccination. The vaccinee samples were drawn from two UK trials, COV001 and COV002, one of which was a single-blind randomized controlled phase 2/3 trial testing AZD1222 (ChAdOx1 nCoV-19) in healthy adults. For TCRbeta chain sequencing, PBMC samples were collected from trial participants at day 0 and at day 28 after the second dose. V and J are truncated by 3 bases and 3 bases respectively, leaving an intervening sequence of 12 bases. The CDR3 has 15 amino acids, counting the end cysteine and phenylalanine. The DNA shown is the 45-base CDR3, in frame from base 1. CDR1 and CDR2, per the germline V gene, are SGHDT and YYEEEE. As concerns this clone: Its antigen is unknown. Base-call qualities are not available, and no considerably larger clone is one nucleotide away.

The CDR3 regions of human TCRbeta chains were subjected to immunosequencing. The paper's data handling went like this. Repertoire TCRs were checked for matches against a reference library of SARS-CoV-2-specific TCRs that had been generated using the MIRA antigen-specificity platform. Breadth meant the fraction of unique TCRs that were SARS-CoV-2-associated, whereas depth meant the fraction of total T cells that were SARS-CoV-2-associated. Using the MIRA data, each spike-specific TCR was assigned both to the spike region to which the TCR was reactive and to a CD4 or CD8 class. Log10-transformed breadth and depth values were compared by one-way ANOVA with Sidak's multiple comparisons tests. TCRdb took this table from immuneACCESS and kept in-frame rearrangements with V and J called. Such tables lack part of the clones; where checked against another copy, unresolved V genes explain under half of the gap, and the rest is unexplained. V, J and clone size were drawn from that table, and D and trimming were deduced from the DNA. This sample comprises 100,000 to 150,000 clones, roughly 86% of them detected only once. Under 11% of the sample rests with the top ten.

This clonotype originated in an adult in good health. This specimen consisted of peripheral blood, obtained on day 0 of AZD1222 vaccination. The V and J genes are TRBV5-6 and TRBJ2-2; the D gene is possibly TRBD1 or TRBD2, with 6 bases matching each. The CDR3 protein is CASSSGARYTGELFF. The DNA sequence reads TGTGCCAGCAGCTCGGGGGCGCGGTACACCGGGGAGCTGTTTTTT.